This T cell receptor beta chain was sequenced for a study of blood T cell repertoires in COVID-19. Original data processing: Quantification of nucleated cells was approximated via reference gene primer amplification. Sequenced by immunoSEQ multiplex PCR; TCRdb stores in-frame clones only, minus some. V, J and clone size reflect that table, while D and trimming were determined from the DNA. The data contain 250,000 to 350,000 clones, approximately 85% of them singletons. Germline V gene lookup returns CDR1 MNHEY and CDR2 SMNVEV (reference sequence). This CDR3 has 16 residues. Unmatched junction bases numbered 7, after V lost 0 bases and J lost 7 bases.

V usage is TRBV27 and J usage is TRBJ2-2; TRBD2 aligns across 8 bases. The TCR sequence derives from a human donor with COVID-19, enrolled during active disease. The donor label of this sample is uncertain. The sequenced sample consisted of peripheral blood. The CDR3 nucleotides are TGTGCCAGCAGTTTATCCGGGACTAGACGTGGCGGGGAGCTGTTTTTT. It is translated as CASSLSGTRRGGELFF.